This T cell receptor beta chain was retrieved from a study of T cell clones after liver transplantation. Study details: At least one year of complete immunosuppression withdrawal without enzymes over twice normal defined tolerance. Draws occurred before transplant, before withdrawal, and after complete or failed withdrawal.

Germline V CDR1 and CDR2: KGHSH, LQKENI. The CDR3 loop spans 17 amino acids. V lost 4 bases, J lost 7 bases, and 14 bases stayed unmatched. The data were produced by immunoSEQ multiplex PCR, yet TCRdb's version contains in-frame clones alone and is incomplete. The repertoire holds tens of thousands of clones, with about 84% as singletons. The input for sequencing was CD4+ T cells from blood, taken 45 to 46 months after liver transplant. The clonotype was recovered from a human patient who received a liver transplant. The graft donor may be the source of some T cells. The chain is built from TRBV18 and TRBJ1-5; 9 bases map to TRBD1. The CDR3 coding sequence is TGTGCCAGCTCACTAACAATACTGGACAGGGGCGGGCAGCCCCAGCATTTT. Translation gives CASSLTILDRGGQPQHF.